Below, one T cell receptor (beta chain) is given with its context. Spike-ins of synthetic TCR analog templates went into each PCR. TCRdb's table, derived via immunoSEQ multiplex PCR, lists solely in-frame clones and lacks some. Of 90,000 or so clones detected, nearly 90% appear once; the ten largest clones hold 1.5% to 2%. V was trimmed by 5 bases and J by 0 bases, leaving 13 bases between them. From germline, CDR1 is MNHEY and CDR2 SMNVEV (reference sequence). The CDR3 totals 16 residues. The time point here: pretreatment peripheral blood. These data are taken from a study of PD-L1 blockade in urothelial cancer. In the study overall: Patients commenced intravenous atezolizumab, 1,200 mg every 3 weeks, in 2014. Prior chemotherapy regimens per patient numbered 0 to 3. Blood was evaluated 3 weeks (second dose) and 6 weeks after therapy began.

Sequencing used PBMCs, obtained around atezolizumab (anti-PD-L1) treatment. This receptor was identified in a man aged 55-75 years with urothelial cancer. The chain employs TRBV27 and TRBJ2-2; D is perhaps TRBD1 (5 bases). The CDR3 loop is CASSKGVYANTGELFF. CDR3 nucleotide sequence: TGTGCCAGCAGTAAAGGGGTGTATGCGAACACCGGGGAGCTGTTTTTT.